This TCR beta chain is drawn from a study of OX40 agonist ivuxolimab in advanced cancers. Overall study context: Patients in the trial were receiving intravenous ivuxolimab every 2 weeks, at doses of 0.01 to 10 mg/kg. Subjects had a mean age of roughly 57 years, with a range of roughly 20 to 80; roughly 80% were male. The study's findings and limits: Expanded clones were, on average, more numerous among CD8+ T cells than CD4+.

Between the trimmed V and J ends, which lost 5 bases and 3 bases, there was a span of 17 bases. The CDR3 has 16 amino acids. The germline V gene has CDR1 SGHKS and CDR2 YYEKEE (reference sequence). Points on this clone: Its specificity is unknown.

Some clones are missing from TCRdb's copy, which holds only in-frame ones; the method was immunoSEQ multiplex PCR. The table shows about 61,000 clones, with 92% occurring only once. The sequences come from CD4+ or CD8+ T cells sorted from blood, collected in a trial of the OX40 agonist ivuxolimab. The TCR sequence derives from an adult with an advanced solid tumor such as melanoma, head and neck, liver or kidney cancer. V usage is TRBV5-5 and J usage is TRBJ2-2, with D perhaps assigned TRBD1 or TRBD2 (5 bases each). The CDR3 bases are TGTGCCAGCAGTCCGGCTGGGGGACCGTACACCGGGGAGCTGTTTTTT. This translates into CASSPAGGPYTGELFF.